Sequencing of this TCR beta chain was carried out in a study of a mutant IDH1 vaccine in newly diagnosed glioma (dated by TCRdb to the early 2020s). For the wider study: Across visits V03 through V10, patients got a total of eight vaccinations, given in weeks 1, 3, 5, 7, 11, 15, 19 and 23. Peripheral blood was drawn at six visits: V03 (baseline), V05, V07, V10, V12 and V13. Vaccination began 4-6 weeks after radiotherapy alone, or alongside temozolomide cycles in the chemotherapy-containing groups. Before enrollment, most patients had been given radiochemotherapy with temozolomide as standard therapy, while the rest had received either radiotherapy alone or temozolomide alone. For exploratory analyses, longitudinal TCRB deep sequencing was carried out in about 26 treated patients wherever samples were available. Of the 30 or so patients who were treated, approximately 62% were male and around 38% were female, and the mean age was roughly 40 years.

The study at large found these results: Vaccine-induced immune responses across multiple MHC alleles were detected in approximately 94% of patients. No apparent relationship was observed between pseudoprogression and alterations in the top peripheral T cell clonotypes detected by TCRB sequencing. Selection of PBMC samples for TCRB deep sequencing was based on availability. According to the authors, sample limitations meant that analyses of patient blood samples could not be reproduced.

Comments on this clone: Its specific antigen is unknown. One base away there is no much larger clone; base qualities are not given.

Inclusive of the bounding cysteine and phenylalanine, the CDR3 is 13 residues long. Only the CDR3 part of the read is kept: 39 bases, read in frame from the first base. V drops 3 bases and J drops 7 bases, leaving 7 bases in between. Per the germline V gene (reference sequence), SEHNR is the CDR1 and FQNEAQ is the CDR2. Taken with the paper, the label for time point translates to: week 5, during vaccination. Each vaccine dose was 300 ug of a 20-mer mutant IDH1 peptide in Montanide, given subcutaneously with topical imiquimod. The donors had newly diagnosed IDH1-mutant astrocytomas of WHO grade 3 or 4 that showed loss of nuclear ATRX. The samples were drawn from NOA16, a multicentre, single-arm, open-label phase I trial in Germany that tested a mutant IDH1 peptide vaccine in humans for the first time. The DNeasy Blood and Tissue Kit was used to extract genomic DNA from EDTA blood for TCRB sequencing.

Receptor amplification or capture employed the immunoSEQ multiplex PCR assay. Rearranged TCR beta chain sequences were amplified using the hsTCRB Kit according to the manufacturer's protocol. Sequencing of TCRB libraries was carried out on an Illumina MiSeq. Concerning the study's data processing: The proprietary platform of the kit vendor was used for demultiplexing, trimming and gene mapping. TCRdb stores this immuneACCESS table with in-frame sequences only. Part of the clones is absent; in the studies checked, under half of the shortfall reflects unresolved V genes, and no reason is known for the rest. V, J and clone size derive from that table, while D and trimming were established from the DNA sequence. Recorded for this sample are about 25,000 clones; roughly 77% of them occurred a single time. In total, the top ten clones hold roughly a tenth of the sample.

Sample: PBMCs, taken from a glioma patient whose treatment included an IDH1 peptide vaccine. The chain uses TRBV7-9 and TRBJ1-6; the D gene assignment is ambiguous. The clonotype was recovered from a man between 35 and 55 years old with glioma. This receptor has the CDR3 CASSFFENSPLHF. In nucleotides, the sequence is TGTGCCAGCAGCTTCTTTGAGAATTCACCCCTCCACTTT.